This T cell receptor beta chain was sequenced during a study of blood T cells in healthy people across ages. It was 8 to 10 milliliters of peripheral blood that were drawn from each donor. Per-sample yields of isolated PBMCs were at least 6 million. A remark on this clonotype: Its antigen is unidentified.

PCR was performed a second time for about 7 to 11 cycles using a sample-barcoded 5' primer and a J-beta primer mix. Using its own MiXCR run on the 5' RACE reads, TCRdb lists one record per CDR3 protein. The sample gives 1.5 million to 1.9 million distinct CDR3 sequences, 35% to 45% of which show up once; more than 4% is in the top ten. Study results and caveats: Among T cells, TCR beta diversity per million cells dropped roughly linearly as age rose. More naive CD4+ cells and higher diversity marked long-lived donors relative to aged donors.

Germline V gene sequence: CDR1 DFQATT, CDR2 SNEGSKA (reference sequence). CDR3 size: 13 residues. The chain uses TRBV20-1 and TRBJ2-1, with 9 bases aligning to TRBD2. Judging by the DNA end, TRBJ2-7 fits better; the J call may be wrong. Sequenced sample: blood. This receptor was obtained from a woman under 30 in good health. The CDR3: CSAASGNHNEQYF. CDR3 in DNA: TGCAGTGCCGCTAGCGGGAACCACAATGAGCAGTACTTC.